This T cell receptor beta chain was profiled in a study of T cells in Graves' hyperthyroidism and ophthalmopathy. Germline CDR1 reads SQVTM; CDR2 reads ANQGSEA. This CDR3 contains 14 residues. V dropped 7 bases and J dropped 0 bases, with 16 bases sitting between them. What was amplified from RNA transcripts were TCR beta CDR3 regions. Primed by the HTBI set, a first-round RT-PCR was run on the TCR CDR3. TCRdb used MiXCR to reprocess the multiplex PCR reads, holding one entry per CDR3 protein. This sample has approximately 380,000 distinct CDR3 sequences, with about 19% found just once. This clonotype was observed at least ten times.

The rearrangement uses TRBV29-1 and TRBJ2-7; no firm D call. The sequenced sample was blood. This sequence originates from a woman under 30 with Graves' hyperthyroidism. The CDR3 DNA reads TGCAGCGCCGTCCTTGCGTATAGCTCCTACGAGCAGTACTTC. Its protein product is CSAVLAYSSYEQYF.